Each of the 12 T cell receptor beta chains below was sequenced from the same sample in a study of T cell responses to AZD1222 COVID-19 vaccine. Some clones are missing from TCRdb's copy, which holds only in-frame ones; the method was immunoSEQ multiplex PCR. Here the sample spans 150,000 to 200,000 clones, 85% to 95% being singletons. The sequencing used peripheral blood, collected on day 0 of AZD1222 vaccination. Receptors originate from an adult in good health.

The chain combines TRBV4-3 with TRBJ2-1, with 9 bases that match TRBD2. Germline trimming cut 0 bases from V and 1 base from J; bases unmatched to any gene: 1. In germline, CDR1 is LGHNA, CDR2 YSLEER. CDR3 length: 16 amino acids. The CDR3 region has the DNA TGCGCCAGCAGCCAAGAACTAGCGGGTTCCTACAATGAGCAGTTCTTC. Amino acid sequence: CASSQELAGSYNEQFF.

DNA for the CDR3: TGTGCCAGCAGTCCGCCACCCACCAGCGCTGAAGCTTTCTTT. Its translation: CASSPPPTSAEAFF. The chain recombines TRBV28 with TRBJ1-1; D unresolved. Germline values: CDR1 MDHEN, CDR2 SYDVKM. The germline V and J ends were trimmed by 5 bases and 6 bases, with 16 bases remaining between them. The CDR3 runs to 14 residues.

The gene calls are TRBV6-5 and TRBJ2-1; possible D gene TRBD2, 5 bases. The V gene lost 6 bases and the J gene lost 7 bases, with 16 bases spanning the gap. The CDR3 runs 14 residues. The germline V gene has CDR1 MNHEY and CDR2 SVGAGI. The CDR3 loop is CASSVDSLRNEQFF. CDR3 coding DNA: TGTGCCAGCAGCGTGGACTCCCTTAGGAATGAGCAGTTCTTC.

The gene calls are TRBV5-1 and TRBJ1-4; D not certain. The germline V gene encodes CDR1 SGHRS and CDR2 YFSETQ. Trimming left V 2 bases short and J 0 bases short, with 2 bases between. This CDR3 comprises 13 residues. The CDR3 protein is CASSFSTNEKLFF. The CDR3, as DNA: TGCGCCAGCAGCTTCTCAACTAATGAAAAACTGTTTTTT.

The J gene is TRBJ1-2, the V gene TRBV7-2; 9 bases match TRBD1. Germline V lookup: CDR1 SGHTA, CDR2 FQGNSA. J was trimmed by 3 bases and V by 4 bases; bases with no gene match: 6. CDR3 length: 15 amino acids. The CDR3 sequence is CASSSNRGQYYGYTF. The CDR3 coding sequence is TGTGCCAGCAGCTCAAACAGGGGGCAGTACTATGGCTACACCTTC.

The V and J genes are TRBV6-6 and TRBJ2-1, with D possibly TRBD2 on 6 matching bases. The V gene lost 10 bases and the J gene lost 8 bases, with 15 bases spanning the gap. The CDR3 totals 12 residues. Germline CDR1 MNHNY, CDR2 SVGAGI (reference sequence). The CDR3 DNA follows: TGTGCCACCAGACTAGAGAGCCATGAGCAGTTCTTC. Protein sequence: CATRLESHEQFF.

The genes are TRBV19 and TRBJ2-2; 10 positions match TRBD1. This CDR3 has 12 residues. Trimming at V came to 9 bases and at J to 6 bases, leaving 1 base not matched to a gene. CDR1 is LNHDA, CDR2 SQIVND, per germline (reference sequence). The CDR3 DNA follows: TGTGCCAGCGGACAGGGGGCCGGGGAGCTGTTTTTT. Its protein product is CASGQGAGELFF.

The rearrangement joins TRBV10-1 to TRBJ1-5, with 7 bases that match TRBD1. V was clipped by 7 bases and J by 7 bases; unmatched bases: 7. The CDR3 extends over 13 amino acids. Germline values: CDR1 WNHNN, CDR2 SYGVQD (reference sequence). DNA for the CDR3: TGCGCCAGCACCGGGACAGCGCCGCAGCCCCAGCATTTT. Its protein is CASTGTAPQPQHF.

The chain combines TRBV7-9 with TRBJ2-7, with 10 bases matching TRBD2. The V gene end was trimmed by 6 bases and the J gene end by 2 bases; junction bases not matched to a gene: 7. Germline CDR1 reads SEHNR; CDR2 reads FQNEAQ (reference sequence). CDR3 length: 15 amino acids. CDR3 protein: CASSFGLAAPYEQYF. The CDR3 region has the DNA TGTGCCAGCAGTTTCGGACTAGCGGCACCCTACGAGCAGTACTTC.

The CDR3 nucleotides read TGTGCCAGCAGTTACTCTTGGGGGCCCGGAAACACCATATATTTT. Protein: CASSYSWGPGNTIYF. This chain uses TRBV6-5 with TRBJ1-3, with a weak D call TRBD1 (6 bases). CDR3 length: 15 amino acids. V lost 0 bases to trimming and J lost 4 bases, with 10 bases between them. Germline lookup yields CDR1 MNHEY and CDR2 SVGAGI.

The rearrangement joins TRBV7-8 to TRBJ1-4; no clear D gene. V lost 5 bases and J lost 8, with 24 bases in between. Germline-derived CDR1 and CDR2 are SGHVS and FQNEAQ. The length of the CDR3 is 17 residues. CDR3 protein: CASSPLYRSGRREKLFF. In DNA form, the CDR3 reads TGTGCCAGCAGCCCCCTTTACAGAAGCGGGCGAAGAGAAAAACTGTTTTTT. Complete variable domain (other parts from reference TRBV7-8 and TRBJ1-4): GAGVSQSPRYKVAKRGQDVALRCDPISGHVSLFWYQQALGQGPEFLTYFQNEAQLDKSGLPSDRFFAERPEGSVSTLKIQRTQQEDSAVYLCASSPLYRSGRREKLFFGSGTQLSVL.

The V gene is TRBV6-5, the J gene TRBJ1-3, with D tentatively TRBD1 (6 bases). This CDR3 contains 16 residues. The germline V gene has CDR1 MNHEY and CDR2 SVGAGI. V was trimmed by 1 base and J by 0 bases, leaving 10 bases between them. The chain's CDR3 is CASSYFDRLSGNTIYF. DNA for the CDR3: TGTGCCAGCAGTTACTTCGACAGGCTCTCTGGAAACACCATATATTTT.